The clone carrying this TCR beta chain was recorded once. The antigen remains undetermined. The data originate from a study of T cells in Graves' hyperthyroidism and ophthalmopathy. Looking at the study overall: Peripheral blood was acquired at first diagnosis, ahead of any therapy whatsoever. Study-level results: From stable hyperthyroidism, ophthalmopathy was set apart by a 13 V-J model.

The CDR3 regions of TCR beta were amplified from RNA transcripts. The HTBI set primed first-round TCR CDR3 RT-PCR. Each CDR3 protein is one row after TCRdb ran MiXCR on the multiplex PCR reads. Of 800,000 or so distinct CDR3 sequences detected, more than 30% appear once; the ten largest clones hold approximately 8.7%. Those patients with uncontrolled infection, other autoimmune disease, pregnancy or lactation were excluded. Clinical symptoms, serum thyroxine and TRAb, thyroid ultrasound and orbital computed tomography were used for the diagnoses. This TCR was recovered from a man between 18 and 35 years old with Graves' hyperthyroidism. The sample taken for sequencing was blood.

This chain's CDR3 is CSAGGPAGEVLDEQYF. The DNA for the CDR3 is TGCAGTGCTGGGGGGCCAGCGGGAGAGGTATTAGACGAGCAGTACTTC. This chain uses TRBV20-1 with TRBJ2-7; 8 bases match TRBD2. The CDR3 loop spans 16 amino acids. Trimming took 5 bases from V and 5 from J; bases not matched to a gene: 17. CDR1 is DFQATT, CDR2 SNEGSKA, per germline (reference sequence).